The present TCR beta chain was sequenced within a study of cytomegalovirus exposure and HLA in healthy donors. This CDR3 spans 15 amino acids. J lost 3 bases, V lost 0 bases, and 4 bases had no gene match. Germline V gene data show CDR1 as SGHRS and CDR2 as YFSETQ. In its sample, this clone was seen once. The antigen is undetermined. Overall study findings and caveats: Productive rates of about 87% or about 30% were seen for most TCR beta V segments in an earlier analysis. For presence/absence analyses, sequencing depth was assumed to be roughly uniform across donors. Reports showed the classifier diagnosing cytomegalovirus status with high specificity and sensitivity.

PCR employed 60 Vbeta and 13 Jbeta primers. Method: immunoSEQ multiplex PCR; TCRdb's copy keeps in-frame clones and lacks some. The sample lists about 120,000 clones; roughly 70% were seen once. The clonotype comes from a woman between 40 and 50 years old in good health and CMV-seropositive. Input material: PBMCs. V usage is TRBV5-1 and J usage is TRBJ1-2; the match to TRBD1 covers 8 bases. The DNA for the CDR3 is TGCGCCAGCAGCTTGGCCGGGACAGGAGACTATGGCTACACCTTC. It codes for CASSLAGTGDYGYTF.